This passage covers 11 T cell receptor beta chains from one sample sequenced in a study of follicular helper T cells after annual influenza vaccination. TCRdb keeps only in-frame clones here, not all; method: immunoSEQ multiplex PCR. In all, the sample yields about 20 clones. The time point here: about 6 months after 2015-2016 vaccination (tetramer sorts). Sequencing used tetramer-positive CD4+ T cells from blood, obtained 180 days after influenza vaccination. Subset denoted: HA306-318 or HA398-410 tetramer+ CD4 T cells. The source is an adult who received the influenza vaccine.

This clone was counted once. The rearrangement links TRBV7-8 to TRBJ2-6; D possibly corresponds to TRBD2 (5 bases). With 5 bases removed from V and 5 bases from J, the gap between germline ends came to 22 bases. Germline CDR1 and CDR2: SGHVS and FQNEAQ. The CDR3 covers 18 residues. CDR3 region: CASSIRGFTQSRANVLTF. CDR3 DNA: TGTGCCAGCAGCATCAGAGGGTTTACACAAAGTCGGGCCAACGTCCTGACTTTC. Together with reference TRBV7-8 and TRBJ2-6, the CDR3 gives the full variable domain: GAGVSQSPRYKVAKRGQDVALRCDPISGHVSLFWYQQALGQGPEFLTYFQNEAQLDKSGLPSDRFFAERPEGSVSTLKIQRTQQEDSAVYLCASSIRGFTQSRANVLTFGAGSRLTVL.

This clone has a handful of counts. The gene calls are TRBV11-1 and TRBJ1-5; the D gene is possibly TRBD1 (5 bases). Germline V CDR1 and CDR2: SGHAT, FQDESV (reference sequence). The CDR3 loop spans 14 amino acids. The V and J ends lost 0 bases and 7 bases respectively, with 10 bases between them. CDR3 region: CASSLAAGEQPQHF. The CDR3 DNA sequence: TGTGCCAGCAGCTTAGCGGCGGGGGAACAGCCCCAGCATTTT.

This clone was recorded a few times. This chain links TRBV6-5 with TRBJ1-1; D gene unclear. The CDR3 is made up of 13 amino acids. Trimming shortened V by 8 bases and J by 3 bases, and 13 bases separated the two germline ends. Germline CDR1 and CDR2: MNHEY and SVGAGI. CDR3 sequence: CASFHNSDTEAFF. The CDR3 region has the DNA TGTGCCAGCTTTCATAACAGTGACACTGAAGCTTTCTTT.

For the CDR3, the DNA is TGCAGCAGAGGACTCTGTTTGTGCACAAAGCGGGCCAACGTCCTGACTTTC. Amino acids: CSRGLCLCTKRANVLTF. V is TRBV1 and J is TRBJ2-6; the table gives TRBD2 as D, unverified against the DNA. TRBV1 is a pseudogene. The CDR3 has 17 residues.

The genes are TRBV29-1 and TRBJ2-6, with D unclear. Germline V gene lookup returns CDR1 SQVTM and CDR2 ANQGSEA. This CDR3 comprises 16 residues. V dropped 4 bases and J dropped 5 bases, with 18 bases sitting between them. CDR3: CSVVGNIQSRANVLTF. DNA of the CDR3: TGCAGCGTTGTTGGAAACATACAAAGTCGGGCCAACGTCCTGACTTTC.

The rearrangement joins TRBV6-5 to TRBJ2-5; D may be TRBD1 (6 bases). This CDR3 comprises 15 residues. Per the germline V gene, CDR1 is MNHEY and CDR2 is SVGAGI. V was clipped by 1 base and J by 4 bases, with 13 bases between them. The CDR3: CASSYLTGLGETQYF. CDR3 coding DNA: TGTGCCAGCAGTTACTTGACAGGCCTGGGAGAGACCCAGTACTTC.

V is TRBV6-5 and J is TRBJ2-1; 7 nucleotides agree with TRBD1. The CDR3 length is 15 residues. Per the germline V gene, CDR1 is MNHEY and CDR2 is SVGAGI. The J segment lost 7 bases and the V segment lost 4 bases, leaving 10 bases of the junction unmatched. The CDR3 coding sequence is TGTGCCAGCAGTTCCCAGACAGGGAAACTTAATGAGCAGTTCTTC. Its translation: CASSSQTGKLNEQFF.

The rearrangement joins TRBV21-1 to TRBJ1-4. TRBV21-1 is deemed a pseudogene. This CDR3 contains 17 residues. The CDR3 DNA is TGTGCCAGCAGACGGGTTCTAGCTACAAGGTGTAATGAAAAACTGTTTTTT. This codes for CASRRVLATRCNEKLFF.

This clone was recorded only once. CDR3 residues: CASTAAPYGYTF. In DNA form, the CDR3 reads TGTGCCAGCACCGCTGCCCCCTATGGCTACACCTTC. This chain joins TRBV6-5 and TRBJ1-2; D gene ambiguous. Germline CDR1 reads MNHEY; CDR2 reads SVGAGI. V lost 7 bases and J lost 4, with 10 bases in between. CDR3 size: 12 residues.

The chain recombines TRBV6-5 with TRBJ1-4; D ambiguous. CDR1 is MNHEY, CDR2 SVGAGI, per germline. Trimming pared 0 bases from V and 7 bases from J, leaving 15 bases between. The CDR3 sequence is 16 residues long. The CDR3 DNA reads as TGTGCCAGCAGTTACTCGACCGCGGGGTTAGGTGAAAAACTGTTTTTT. This translates into CASSYSTAGLGEKLFF.

CDR3 residues: CASGEQGRLNGYTF. DNA for the CDR3: TGTGCCAGCGGGGAACAGGGTAGGTTGAATGGCTACACCTTC. The rearrangement uses TRBV27 and TRBJ1-2, with D possibly being TRBD1 (6 bases). The germline CDR1 and CDR2 sequences are MNHEY and SMNVEV (reference sequence). V dropped 8 bases and J dropped 6 bases, with 19 bases sitting between them. The CDR3 extends over 14 amino acids.